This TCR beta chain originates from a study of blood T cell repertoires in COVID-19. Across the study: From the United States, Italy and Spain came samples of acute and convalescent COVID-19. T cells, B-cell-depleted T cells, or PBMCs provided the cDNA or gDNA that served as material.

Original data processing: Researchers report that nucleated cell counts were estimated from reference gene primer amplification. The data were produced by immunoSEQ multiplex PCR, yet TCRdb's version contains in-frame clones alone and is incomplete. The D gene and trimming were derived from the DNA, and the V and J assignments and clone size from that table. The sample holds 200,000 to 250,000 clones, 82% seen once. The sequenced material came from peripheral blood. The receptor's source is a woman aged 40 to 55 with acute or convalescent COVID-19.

CDR3 DNA sequence: TGTGCCAGCAGCTTTCTAGCCCGCGAGCAGTACTTC. Its protein product is CASSFLAREQYF. The chain joins TRBV7-2 to TRBJ2-7, with D maybe TRBD2 (5 bases). Trimming removed 3 bases from V and 6 bases from J, with 9 bases in between. Germline V gene data show CDR1 as SGHTA and CDR2 as FQGNSA. The CDR3 extends over 12 amino acids.